This T cell receptor (beta chain) appears in the sequencing data of a study of cytomegalovirus exposure and HLA in healthy donors. Study-wide context: An earlier analysis identified 120 million or so unique TCR beta sequences in 150 million to 200 million T cells. Notes on the study in general: Most TCR sequences were uncommon, yet certain public TCRs appeared in many donors. Some 17,000 TCR beta sequences were associated with HLA alleles at 0.05 false discovery rate in a later analysis.

This clone has just one count. The target antigen is unknown. Amplification used 60 Vbeta primers and 13 Jbeta primers. The assay was immunoSEQ multiplex PCR, and TCRdb's table has in-frame clones only and misses some. This table holds some 150,000 clones, 70% to 80% found once. The CDR3 totals 16 residues. Germline CDR1 and CDR2: MNHEY and SMNVEV (reference sequence). V was pared by 6 bases and J by 0 bases, with 18 bases between. The sample taken for sequencing was PBMCs. The chain employs TRBV27 and TRBJ2-7; a possible D gene is TRBD1 (5 bases). The receptor was derived from a man aged 30 to 39 in good health and CMV-seropositive. CDR3 DNA sequence: TGTGCCAGCAGCCAGATACAGGCAGTCAGCTCCTACGAGCAGTACTTC. It codes for CASSQIQAVSSYEQYF.